Below are 24 T cell receptor beta chains sequenced from a single sample in a study of OX40 agonist ivuxolimab in advanced cancers. TCRdb's copy holds only in-frame clones and misses some; the assay was immunoSEQ multiplex PCR. This sample carries 94,000 or so clones, around four fifths of them seen once, and the ten largest clones take approximately 1.2%. Sequenced here: CD4+ or CD8+ T cells sorted from blood, sampled in a trial of the OX40 agonist ivuxolimab. All receptors come from an adult with an advanced solid tumor such as melanoma, head and neck, liver or kidney cancer.

This clone was counted between two and nine times. This sequence joins TRBV2 and TRBJ1-5; 7 bases are shared with TRBD1. After removal of 8 bases from V and 5 bases from J, the junction contained 6 bases not matched to a gene. Germline V gene sequence: CDR1 SNHLY, CDR2 FYNNEI. The length of the CDR3 is 13 residues. CDR3 amino acids: CASGRDRDQPQHF. CDR3 coding DNA: TGTGCCAGCGGCCGGGACAGAGATCAGCCCCAGCATTTT.

V is TRBV5-4 and J is TRBJ2-1; possibly TRBD2 for D (5 bases). Germline V gene data show CDR1 as SGHNT and CDR2 as YYREEE (reference sequence). Deletions cut 7 bases from V and 6 bases from J, with 14 bases between. The length of the CDR3 is 13 residues. CDR3 region: CASPSRGSNEQFF. The CDR3, as DNA: TGTGCCAGCCCCTCACGGGGATCCAATGAGCAGTTCTTC.

The rearrangement joins TRBV30 to TRBJ2-7, with a weak D call TRBD1 (5 bases). The V gene lost 1 base and the J gene lost 0 bases, with 10 bases spanning the gap. The germline V gene has CDR1 GTSNPN and CDR2 SVGIG (reference sequence). The CDR3 spans 14 residues. CDR3 loop: CAWSAYRSSYEQYF. The CDR3 nucleotides read TGTGCCTGGAGTGCCTACAGGAGCTCCTACGAGCAGTACTTC.

The V and J genes are TRBV5-5 and TRBJ1-4; D remains unclear. Deletions cut 0 bases from V and 4 bases from J, with 10 bases between. CDR1 and CDR2 from the germline V gene are SGHKS and YYEKEE (reference sequence). The length of the CDR3 is 15 residues. The CDR3, as DNA: TGTGCCAGCAGCTTGGCGTCCGCGAATAATGAAAAACTGTTTTTT. It yields the protein CASSLASANNEKLFF. The full variable domain, its missing parts supplied by reference TRBV5-5 and TRBJ1-4, is DAGVTQSPTHLIKTRGQQVTLRCSPISGHKSVSWYQQVLGQGPQFIFQYYEKEERGRGNFPDRFSARQFPNYSSELNVNALLLGDSALYLCASSLASANNEKLFFGSGTQLSVL.

The V call is TRBV19, the J call TRBJ1-1, with D perhaps matching TRBD1 (5 bases). The CDR3 is 15 amino acids. V was pared by 2 bases and J by 2 bases, with 12 bases between. Germline V gene lookup returns CDR1 LNHDA and CDR2 SQIVND (reference sequence). The CDR3: CASSIMGEGNTEAFF. In DNA, the CDR3 is TGTGCCAGTAGTATAATGGGGGAAGGCAACACTGAAGCTTTCTTT.

This clone was found a few times. V gene TRBV28 combines with J gene TRBJ1-2; D uncertain. Germline V gene sequence: CDR1 MDHEN, CDR2 SYDVKM. The CDR3 runs to 16 residues. The V end was cut by 1 base, the J end by 6 bases, with 18 bases between. The CDR3 here is CASSLLSSRGIDGYTF. The CDR3 DNA is TGTGCCAGCAGTTTATTAAGCTCTCGGGGAATAGATGGCTACACCTTC.

The chain uses TRBV6-1 and TRBJ1-2; a possible D gene is TRBD1 (5 bases). V was pared by 3 bases and J by 0 bases, with 14 bases between. CDR1 is MNHNS and CDR2 is SASEGT in the germline V gene. The CDR3 is made up of 16 amino acids. This CDR3 is CASSDRWGLANYGYTF. DNA of the CDR3: TGTGCCAGCAGTGATCGTTGGGGCTTAGCTAACTATGGCTACACCTTC.

The chain links TRBV29-1 to TRBJ1-4; D unresolved. Between the trimmed V and J ends, which lost 4 bases and 3 bases, there was a span of 12 bases. The CDR3 loop spans 14 amino acids. Looked up from germline, CDR1 is SQVTM and CDR2 is ANQGSEA. CDR3 sequence (DNA): TGCAGCGTTGGGATGGATCCGGCTAATGAAAAACTGTTTTTT. Translated, it gives CSVGMDPANEKLFF.

This rearrangement joins TRBV6-1 to TRBJ2-1; TRBD1 matches 8 bases. The CDR3 loop spans 15 amino acids. The V and J ends lost 7 bases and 6 bases, in that order; junction bases with no gene match: 11. Germline V lookup: CDR1 MNHNS, CDR2 SASEGT. The CDR3 is CASNAGQGWINEQFF. The CDR3 nucleotides read TGTGCCAGCAACGCAGGACAGGGTTGGATCAATGAGCAGTTCTTC.

The V and J genes are TRBV19 and TRBJ1-5; D is uncertain. Germline V gene lookup returns CDR1 LNHDA and CDR2 SQIVND (reference sequence). V was cut by 5 bases and J by 5 bases, with 7 bases left in between. The CDR3 is made up of 12 amino acids. The DNA for the CDR3 is TGTGCCAGTAGTTTAAGGGATCAGCCCCAGCATTTT. Residues: CASSLRDQPQHF.

The J gene is TRBJ2-7, the V gene TRBV7-9; tentative D call: TRBD1 (6 bases). Trimming removed 5 bases from V and 2 bases from J, with 13 bases in between. Germline V CDR1 and CDR2: SEHNR, FQNEAQ (reference sequence). This CDR3 has 14 residues. The CDR3 spells CASSGRDNPYEQYV. The CDR3 DNA follows: TGTGCCAGCAGCGGACGGGACAACCCCTACGAGCAGTACGTC.

The chain has TRBV6-1 and TRBJ1-5, with D possibly TRBD1 on 6 matching bases. CDR1 and CDR2 (germline): MNHNS, SASEGT. Trimming pared 7 bases from V and 9 bases from J, leaving 16 bases between. The CDR3 is 13 residues long. The CDR3 sequence: CASIDDRRRPQHF. The CDR3 DNA reads TGTGCCAGCATCGACGACAGGAGAAGGCCCCAGCATTTT.

The chain is built from TRBV4-3 and TRBJ2-5; TRBD2 matches 8 bases. Germline V gene data show CDR1 as LGHNA and CDR2 as YSLEER. With 1 base clipped from V and 4 bases from J, the junction kept 5 bases outside the gene matches. The CDR3 extends over 15 amino acids. CDR3 in DNA: TGCGCCAGCAGCCAAGGGGCGGGGGGCGGAGAGACCCAGTACTTC. Translation: CASSQGAGGGETQYF.

This clone was picked up a small number of times. The chain recombines TRBV9 with TRBJ1-1, with TRBD1 matching 8 bases. CDR1 is SGDLS, CDR2 YYNGEE, per germline. J gave up 10 bases and V 4 bases, and 9 bases lay outside the gene matches. There are 13 residues in the CDR3. This CDR3 is CASSTPGTGRAFF. As DNA, the CDR3 is TGTGCCAGCAGCACACCCGGGACAGGAAGAGCTTTCTTT.

V gene TRBV28 combines with J gene TRBJ2-7; D is uncertain. Germline lookup yields CDR1 MDHEN and CDR2 SYDVKM. There are 17 residues in the CDR3. With 3 bases removed from V and 3 bases from J, the gap between germline ends came to 21 bases. DNA for the CDR3: TGTGCCAGCAGTTTTATGAGCCTCCTTGGGTGGAACTACGAGCAGTACTTC. Protein product: CASSFMSLLGWNYEQYF.

The chain combines TRBV19 with TRBJ2-6, with D hard to call. Between the trimmed V and J ends, which lost 7 bases and 0 bases, there was a span of 10 bases. CDR3 size: 15 residues. CDR1 and CDR2 (germline): LNHDA, SQIVND (reference sequence). The CDR3: CASTRVDSGANVLTF. As DNA, the CDR3 is TGTGCCAGTACTAGAGTAGACTCTGGGGCCAACGTCCTGACTTTC.

The rearrangement joins TRBV7-9 to TRBJ2-6; D uncertain. From germline, CDR1 is SEHNR and CDR2 FQNEAQ (reference sequence). V lost 5 bases to trimming and J lost 4 bases, with 6 bases between them. The CDR3 is made up of 13 amino acids. CDR3 nucleotide sequence: TGTGCCAGCAGCCTATGGGGGGCCAACGTCCTGACTTTC. Its translation is CASSLWGANVLTF.

The V gene is TRBV6-6, the J gene TRBJ2-7, with D possibly matching TRBD1 (6 bases). Germline V gene sequence: CDR1 MNHNY, CDR2 SVGAGI (reference sequence). Trimming took 4 bases from V and 6 from J, leaving 13 bases between them. The CDR3 contains 13 residues. CDR3 sequence: CASSSDRFAEQYV. The CDR3 coding sequence is TGTGCCAGCAGTTCGGACAGATTCGCCGAGCAGTACGTC.

J is TRBJ1-1 and V is TRBV5-6, with TRBD1 matching over 8 bases. The V segment lost 2 bases and the J segment 1 base; nucleotides outside the gene matches: 4. The CDR3 covers 15 residues. CDR1 is SGHDT and CDR2 is YYEEEE in the germline V gene. The CDR3 sequence: CASSFGQGANTEAFF. The CDR3 DNA reads as TGTGCCAGCAGCTTCGGACAGGGAGCGAACACTGAAGCTTTCTTT.

On this clone: Other DNA sequences of this sample code for an identical CDR3. The rearrangement links TRBV6-5 to TRBJ2-3, with 7 nucleotides matching TRBD1. Germline loops: CDR1 MNHEY, CDR2 SVGAGI. The CDR3 is 15 residues long. Trimming took 3 bases from V and 3 from J; bases not matched to a gene: 6. DNA of the CDR3: TGTGCCAGCAGTTATGAAGGGGGCAGAACAGATACGCAGTATTTT. Translating it yields CASSYEGGRTDTQYF.

The chain uses TRBV19 and TRBJ2-3; 9 bases map to TRBD2. The CDR3 spans 16 residues. Germline assignment: CDR1 LNHDA and CDR2 SQIVND (reference sequence). V lost 10 bases and J lost 0; bases outside the gene matches: 11. CDR3: CATSGLARPSTDTQYF. The CDR3 DNA is TGTGCCACTTCGGGACTAGCCCGACCTAGCACAGATACGCAGTATTTT.

The chain links TRBV4-3 to TRBJ2-5; the D gene is possibly TRBD1 (6 bases). CDR3 length: 14 amino acids. V lost 4 bases, J lost 5 bases, and 14 bases lay in between. Germline values: CDR1 LGHNA, CDR2 YSLEER. The CDR3 nucleotides are TGCGCCAGCAGCCCGGGACAAAGCTCGGAGACCCAGTACTTC. Amino acid sequence: CASSPGQSSETQYF.

The chain carries TRBV5-4 and TRBJ2-3; D ambiguous. V shed 1 base and J shed 2 bases, with 11 bases lying between them. The germline V gene has CDR1 SGHNT and CDR2 YYREEE (reference sequence). The CDR3 totals 15 residues. CDR3 residues: CASSLTTQTTDTQYF. CDR3 nucleotide sequence: TGTGCCAGCAGCTTGACGACTCAAACCACAGATACGCAGTATTTT.

The rearrangement links TRBV21-1 to TRBJ2-1; the table's D call, TRBD1, has no DNA check behind it. TRBV21-1 is a documented pseudogene. CDR3 size: 14 residues. The CDR3 here is CASRQGRSYNEQFF. Written as DNA, the CDR3 is TGTGCCAGTAGACAGGGAAGATCCTACAATGAGCAGTTCTTC.